This TCR beta chain was recovered during a study of blood T cell repertoires in COVID-19 (dated by TCRdb to the early 2020s). For context, the study as a whole: Collaborator samples came from the United States, Italy and Spain and covered acute and convalescent phases of COVID-19. Deeply sampled blood TCRbeta repertoires from subjects exposed to, actively infected with, or recovered from COVID-19 were included in the dataset. Samples were obtained from the ongoing ImmuneRACE study (first 160 participants) and from over 1,000 subjects provided by 6 global collaborators. HLA class I and class II types, where available, came from metadata supplied by the sample provider rather than from assay-based typing. Nearly every sample came with metadata listing a de-identified subject ID, COVID-19 status, age in years and sex. The prospective study material was composed of cDNA or gDNA derived from T cells, B-cell-depleted T cells, or PBMCs. The repertoires were released in a freely available public database intended as a resource for research on the immune response to SARS-CoV-2.

Worth noting for this clone: Its antigen specificity is not known. It has no much larger one-base neighbor in the sample; base qualities were not kept.

The collaborating institutions used their own protocols to collect whole blood in K2EDTA tubes. Collaborator samples were shipped for TCRbeta analysis as frozen whole blood, isolated PBMCs, or DNA extracted from either sample type. TCRbeta CDR3 regions were amplified from genomic DNA by means of the immunoSEQ Assay, a bias-controlled multiplex PCR. In the authors' own workflow: The number of nucleated cells in each sample was estimated from the amplification of reference gene primers within the assay. To quantify the absolute abundance of each unique TCRbeta CDR3 rearrangement, sequence reads were collapsed and filtered. For each sample, productive Simpson clonality was calculated by taking the square root of Simpson's diversity index across productive rearrangements. Not all clones reach the TCRdb copy of this immuneACCESS table, which keeps in-frame sequences only. Checked studies attribute under half of the gap to unresolved V genes and leave the rest unexplained. V and J calls and clone size are as listed in that table; D and trimming were resolved from the DNA. Here the sample has roughly 80,000 clones; 82% occur a single time. The ten largest clones add up to 9.5% to 15% of the sample.

A distance of 13 bases separates the germline ends of V and J, which lose 4 bases and 6 bases respectively. From its cysteine to its phenylalanine, the CDR3 spans 13 amino acids. Solely the CDR3 DNA is kept, with 39 bases framed from the first base. The germline V gene yields SGHRS for CDR1 and YFSETQ for CDR2. Study-level results and caveats: The amount of clinical and demographic metadata varied by source and participant and was provided uncurated.

The sequencing sample was made of peripheral blood. Here the chain combines TRBV5-1 and TRBJ1-1; a tentative D match to TRBD1 spans 5 bases. The clonotype comes from a man older than 75 with acute or convalescent COVID-19. The CDR3 is CASSPQGAAEAFF. At the DNA level, the sequence is TGCGCCAGCAGCCCCCAGGGTGCGGCTGAAGCTTTCTTT.